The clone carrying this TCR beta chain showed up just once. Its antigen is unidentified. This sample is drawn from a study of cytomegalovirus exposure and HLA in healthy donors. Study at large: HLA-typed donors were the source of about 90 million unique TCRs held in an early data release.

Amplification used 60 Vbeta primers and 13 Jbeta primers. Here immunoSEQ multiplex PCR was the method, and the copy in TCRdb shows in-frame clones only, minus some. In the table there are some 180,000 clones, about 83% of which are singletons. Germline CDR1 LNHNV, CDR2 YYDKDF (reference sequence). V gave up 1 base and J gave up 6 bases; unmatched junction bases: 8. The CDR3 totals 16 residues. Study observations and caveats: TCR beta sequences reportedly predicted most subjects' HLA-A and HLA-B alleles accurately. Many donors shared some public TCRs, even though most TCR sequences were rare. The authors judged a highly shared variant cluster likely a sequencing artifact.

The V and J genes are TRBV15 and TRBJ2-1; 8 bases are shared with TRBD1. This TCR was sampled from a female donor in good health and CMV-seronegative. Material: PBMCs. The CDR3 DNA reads TGTGCCACCAGCAGAGCGGGCAGGGGGCGCGGCAATGAGCAGTTCTTC. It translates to CATSRAGRGRGNEQFF.